Sequencing of this T cell receptor beta chain was carried out in a study of blood T cells in healthy people across ages. A second PCR of about 6 to 12 cycles used a sample-barcoded 5' primer and a J-beta primer mix. Each CDR3 protein is one row after TCRdb ran MiXCR on the 5' RACE reads. Of nearly 800,000 distinct CDR3 sequences listed, around a quarter are singletons. J lost 1 base, V lost 1 base, and 9 bases had no gene match. The CDR3 sequence is 17 residues long. Germline CDR1 is LGHNA and CDR2 is YSLEER. The data were also submitted as part of a second study, on T cells of mothers and their children.

The rearrangement links TRBV4-3 to TRBJ2-5; 7 bases fit TRBD2. The source is a boy aged 5-17 years in good health. Sequencing input: blood. CDR3 sequence (DNA): TGCGCCAGCAGCCAAGGATGGACTCGGGAGGTCCAAGAGACCCAGTACTTC. Translated: CASSQGWTREVQETQYF.